This TCR beta chain is drawn from a study of CD8 T cells in ankylosing spondylitis. Study findings and constraints: Characteristic, it appeared, of ankylosing spondylitis blood was a TCR beta motif of about eight highly homologous variants.

Using quantitative 5'-RACE with molecular barcodes, the authors made TCR beta libraries. TCRdb itself ran the 5' RACE reads through MiXCR, one entry per CDR3 protein. The sample has hundreds of thousands of distinct CDR3 sequences; around 11% are singletons. The CDR3 has 14 amino acids. V was cut by 4 bases and J by 0 bases, with 10 bases left in between. Germline lookup yields CDR1 MNHEY and CDR2 SVGAGI. Concerning this clonotype: The antigen remains undetermined.

This TCR derives from a male donor with ankylosing spondylitis. The sample consisted of blood, either unsorted or a sorted T cell fraction (not recorded which). The chain joins TRBV6-5 to TRBJ2-7, with D possibly TRBD1 on 5 matching bases. The CDR3 is CASSSAGYSYEQYF. In DNA, the CDR3 is TGTGCCAGCAGTTCCGCAGGGTACTCCTACGAGCAGTACTTC.